The rows below give T cell receptor beta chains drawn from one sample of a study of shared clonotypes between healthy human individuals. The method was immunoSEQ multiplex PCR; TCRdb's version includes in-frame clones alone and lacks a portion of them. This table has 640,000 or so clones, more than 70% appearing once. The sequenced sample was memory CD4+ T cells sorted from blood. Every receptor here comes from a woman aged 30 to 39 in good health. CDR3s include the opening cysteine and the closing phenylalanine or tryptophan. Fields, in order: CDR3 length, J gene, V gene, D gene, clone size, CDR3 protein, CDR3 DNA. A D gene is named only where the DNA matches it firmly. Clone sizes are given selectively: once, few, many, or a class where the clone is expanded.

18 | TRBJ2-5 | TRBV7-6 | TRBD2 | - | CASSLAPRTSGAQGTQYF | TGTGCCAGCAGCTTAGCTCCCCGGACTAGCGGGGCGCAGGGGACCCAGTACTTC
13 | TRBJ1-5 | TRBV19 | - | many | CASSMMSNQPQHF | TGTGCCAGTAGCATGATGAGCAATCAGCCCCAGCATTTT
14 | TRBJ1-1 | TRBV6-5 | - | once | CASSPLWGSTEAFF | TGTGCCAGCAGTCCGCTCTGGGGTTCCACTGAAGCTTTCTTT
14 | TRBJ2-1 | TRBV7-9 | TRBD1 | - | CASSLLGQDNEQFF | TGTGCCAGCAGCTTACTGGGACAGGACAATGAGCAGTTCTTC
14 | TRBJ2-1 | TRBV12-5 | - | - | CASGLTPPYNAQFF | TGTGCTAGTGGTTTGACACCCCCATACAATGCGCAGTTCTTC
15 | TRBJ1-1 | TRBV10-3 | - | few | CAISESGGTNTEAFF | TGTGCCATCAGTGAGTCGGGCGGTACGAACACTGAAGCTTTCTTT
14 | TRBJ2-7 | TRBV7-2 | TRBD2 | - | CASRSQRDSYEQYF | TGTGCCAGCAGATCTCAGCGGGACTCCTACGAGCAGTACTTC
12 | TRBJ2-7 | TRBV7-9 | - | - | CASSRNSYEQYF | TGTGCCAGCAGCCGAAACTCCTACGAGCAGTACTTC
15 | TRBJ1-5 | TRBV7-8 | - | - | CASSLERRSNQPQHF | TGTGCCAGCAGCTTAGAGAGGCGGAGCAATCAGCCCCAGCATTTT
12 | TRBJ2-7 | TRBV6-6 | TRBD2 | once | CASSLAGSGQYF | TGTGCCAGCAGCCTAGCGGGGTCTGGGCAGTACTTC
12 | TRBJ2-5 | TRBV9 | - | - | CASSVGQETQYF | TGTGCCAGCAGCGTAGGACAAGAGACCCAGTACTTC
18 | TRBJ2-3 | TRBV7-3 | TRBD2 | - | CASSLISASGSPADTQYF | TGTGCCAGCAGCTTAATTTCGGCTAGCGGGAGTCCCGCAGATACGCAGTATTTT
11 | TRBJ1-3 | TRBV20-1 | - | - | CSAYSGNTIYF | TGCAGTGCCTACTCTGGAAACACCATATATTTT
13 | TRBJ2-7 | TRBV18 | TRBD1 | - | CASSLTGDYEQYF | TGTGCCAGCTCCCTTACAGGGGACTACGAGCAGTACTTC
17 | TRBJ2-3 | TRBV13 | TRBD2 | few | CASSFGGWWEATDTQYF | TGTGCCAGCAGCTTCGGGGGGTGGTGGGAGGCCACAGATACGCAGTATTTT
14 | TRBJ2-7 | TRBV5-4 | - | once | CASSLMAGSYEQYF | TGTGCCAGCAGCTTGATGGCAGGCTCCTACGAGCAGTACTTC